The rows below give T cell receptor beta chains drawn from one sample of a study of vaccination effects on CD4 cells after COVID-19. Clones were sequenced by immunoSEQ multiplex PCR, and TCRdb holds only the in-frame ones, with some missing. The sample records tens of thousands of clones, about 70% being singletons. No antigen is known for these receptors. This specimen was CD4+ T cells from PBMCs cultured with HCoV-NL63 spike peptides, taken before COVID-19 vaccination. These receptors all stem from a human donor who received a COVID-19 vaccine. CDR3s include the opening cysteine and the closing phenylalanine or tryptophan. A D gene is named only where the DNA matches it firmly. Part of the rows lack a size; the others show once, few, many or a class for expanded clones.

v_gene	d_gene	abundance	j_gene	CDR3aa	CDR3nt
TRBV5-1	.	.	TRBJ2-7	CASSPDSRSYEQYF	TGCGCCAGCAGCCCGGACAGTCGCTCCTACGAGCAGTACTTC
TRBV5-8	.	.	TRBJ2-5	CASSLLQWETQYF	TGTGCCAGCAGCTTGCTTCAGTGGGAGACCCAGTACTTC
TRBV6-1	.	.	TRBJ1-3	CASSESIFQGSSGNTIYF	TGTGCCAGCAGTGAATCGATTTTTCAGGGGAGCTCTGGAAACACCATATATTTT
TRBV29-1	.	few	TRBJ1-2	CSVADRDGYTF	TGCAGCGTTGCGGACAGAGATGGCTACACCTTC
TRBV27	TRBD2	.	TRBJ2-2	CASRMPGLVPTGELFF	TGTGCCAGCAGGATGCCGGGACTAGTGCCCACCGGGGAGCTGTTTTTT
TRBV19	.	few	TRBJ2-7	CASSSSGPSYEQYF	TGTGCCAGTAGTAGCTCGGGACCCAGCTACGAGCAGTACTTC
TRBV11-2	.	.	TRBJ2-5	CASSPRRETQYF	TGTGCCAGCAGCCCACGTCGGGAGACCCAGTACTTC
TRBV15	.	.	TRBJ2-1	CATGQTTKVDEQFF	TGTGCCACCGGGCAGACTACCAAGGTGGATGAGCAGTTCTTC
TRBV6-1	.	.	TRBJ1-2	CASSEEGRQSLRTNYGYTF	TGTGCCAGCAGTGAAGAAGGAAGACAATCTCTCCGAACTAACTATGGCTACACCTTC
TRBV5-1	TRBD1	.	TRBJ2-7	CASSLQGAQVYEQYF	TGCGCCAGCAGCTTACAGGGGGCGCAGGTCTACGAGCAGTACTTC
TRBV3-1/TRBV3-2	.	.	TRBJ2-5	CASSQSKETQYF	TGTGCCAGCAGCCAATCAAAAGAGACCCAGTACTTC
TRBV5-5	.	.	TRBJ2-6	CASSLGVSGANVLTF	TGTGCCAGCAGCTTGGGCGTCTCTGGGGCCAACGTCCTGACTTTC
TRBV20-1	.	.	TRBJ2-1	CSASRALGGNEQFF	TGCAGTGCTAGTAGAGCGCTGGGGGGCAATGAGCAGTTCTTC
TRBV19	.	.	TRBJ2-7	CASSRIGGYEQYF	TGTGCCAGTAGTAGGATAGGCGGCTACGAGCAGTACTTC
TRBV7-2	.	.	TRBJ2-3	CASSLGGAASTDTQYF	TGTGCCAGCAGCTTAGGAGGGGCGGCTAGCACAGATACGCAGTATTTT
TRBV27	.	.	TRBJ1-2	CASSTSSNYGYTF	TGTGCCAGCAGTACATCCTCTAACTATGGCTACACCTTC
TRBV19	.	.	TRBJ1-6	CASSSSGGTSPLHF	TGTGCCAGTAGTTCCTCGGGGGGGACTTCACCCCTCCACTTT
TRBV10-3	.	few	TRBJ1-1	CAISDNVMSEAFF	TGTGCCATCAGTGATAATGTTATGAGTGAAGCTTTCTTT
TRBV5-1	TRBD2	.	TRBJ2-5	CASSRWTSGMETQYF	TGCGCCAGCAGCCGGTGGACTAGCGGGATGGAGACCCAGTACTTC
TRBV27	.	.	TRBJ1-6	CASSFRETYSPLHF	TGTGCCAGCAGTTTCAGGGAGACGTACTCACCCCTCCACTTT
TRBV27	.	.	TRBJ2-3	CASSPRTGTDTQYF	TGTGCCAGCAGTCCGCGCACCGGCACAGATACGCAGTATTTT
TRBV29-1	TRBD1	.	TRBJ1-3	CSAGDSTYTIYF	TGCAGCGCCGGGGACAGCACGTACACCATATATTTT
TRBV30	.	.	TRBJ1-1	CAWSRSRTGRGGEAFF	TGTGCCTGGAGTCGATCAAGAACAGGGAGGGGTGGTGAAGCTTTCTTT
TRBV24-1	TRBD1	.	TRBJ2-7	CATSPLQGIPYEQYF	TGTGCCACCAGCCCATTACAGGGGATACCCTACGAGCAGTACTTC
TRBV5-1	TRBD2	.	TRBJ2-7	CASSLGAGGLYEQYF	TGCGCCAGCAGCTTGGGCGCGGGGGGGCTTTACGAGCAGTACTTC
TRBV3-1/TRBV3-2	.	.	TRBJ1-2	CASSPSRGGGYTF	TGTGCCAGCAGCCCCTCTAGGGGCGGCGGCTACACCTTC
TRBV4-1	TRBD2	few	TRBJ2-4	CASSQGEGVNIQYF	TGCGCCAGCAGCCAAGGGGAGGGAGTGAACATTCAGTACTTC
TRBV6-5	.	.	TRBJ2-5	CASSYSGGPGETQYF	TGTGCCAGCAGTTACTCGGGGGGGCCGGGGGAGACCCAGTACTTC
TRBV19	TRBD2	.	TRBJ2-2	CASSIHSGSSTGELFF	TGTGCCAGTAGTATTCACAGCGGGAGTAGCACCGGGGAGCTGTTTTTT
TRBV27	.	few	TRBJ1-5	CASSSLGPQHF	TGTGCCAGCAGTTCCCTGGGGCCCCAGCATTTT
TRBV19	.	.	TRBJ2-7	CASSSNDGYEQYF	TGTGCCAGTAGTTCCAACGACGGATACGAGCAGTACTTC
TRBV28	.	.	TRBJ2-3	CASSSLSGTVQGTQYF	TGTGCCAGCAGTTCCTTGAGCGGGACAGTACAGGGGACGCAGTATTTT
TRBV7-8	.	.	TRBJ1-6	CASSTETGNNSPLHF	TGTGCCAGCAGCACCGAGACAGGCAATAATTCACCCCTCCACTTT
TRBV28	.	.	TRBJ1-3	CASSSRTLGNTIYF	TGTGCCAGCAGTTCCCGGACACTGGGAAACACCATATATTTT
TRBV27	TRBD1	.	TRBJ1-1	CASSRAGTGGANTEAFF	TGTGCCAGCAGCCGCGCCGGGACAGGGGGCGCGAACACTGAAGCTTTCTTT
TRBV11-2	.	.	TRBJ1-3	CASSLETGNTIYF	TGTGCCAGCAGCTTAGAAACTGGAAACACCATATATTTT
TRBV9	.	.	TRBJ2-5	CASSVRRGLLETQYF	TGTGCCAGCAGCGTGCGGAGGGGCCTACTGGAGACCCAGTACTTC
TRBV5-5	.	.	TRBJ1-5	CASSLQGQPQHF	TGTGCCAGCAGCTTACAGGGACAGCCCCAGCATTTT
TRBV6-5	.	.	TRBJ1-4	CASSRRGQLNEKLFF	TGTGCCAGCAGCCGGAGAGGACAGCTTAATGAAAAACTGTTTTTT
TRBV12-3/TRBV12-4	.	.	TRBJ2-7	CASSHHPYEQYF	TGTGCCAGCAGCCACCATCCTTACGAGCAGTACTTC
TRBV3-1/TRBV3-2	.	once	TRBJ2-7	CASSQVASNEQYF	TGTGCCAGCAGCCAAGTGGCTAGTAACGAGCAGTACTTC
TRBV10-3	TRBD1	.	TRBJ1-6	CAIRSGTGVNSPLHF	TGTGCCATCAGGTCCGGGACAGGGGTAAATTCACCCCTCCACTTT
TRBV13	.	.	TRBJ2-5	CASSLGVSGRALGETQYF	TGTGCCAGCAGCTTAGGGGTTTCTGGCAGGGCGCTTGGAGAGACCCAGTACTTC
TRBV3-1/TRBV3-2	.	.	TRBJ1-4	CATSLEPPHEKLFF	TGTGCCACCAGCCTCGAGCCCCCACACGAAAAACTGTTTTTT
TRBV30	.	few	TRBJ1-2	CAWRPNYGYTF	TGTGCCTGGAGGCCCAACTATGGCTACACCTTC
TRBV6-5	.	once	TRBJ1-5	CASSYSGGNQPQHF	TGTGCCAGCAGTTACAGCGGGGGCAATCAGCCCCAGCATTTT
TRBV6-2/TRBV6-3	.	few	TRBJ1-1	CASSYSNRAEAFF	TGTGCCAGCAGTTACTCGAACAGGGCGGAAGCTTTCTTT
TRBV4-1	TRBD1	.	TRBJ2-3	CASGPGTGNTDTQYF	TGCGCCAGTGGTCCCGGGACAGGGAACACAGATACGCAGTATTTT
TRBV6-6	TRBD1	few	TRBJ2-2	CASSPWQDRVVSGELFF	TGTGCCAGCAGTCCCTGGCAGGACAGGGTGGTCTCCGGGGAGCTGTTTTTT
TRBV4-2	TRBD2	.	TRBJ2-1	CASSQETSGGPNNEQFF	TGTGCCAGCAGCCAGGAAACTAGCGGGGGGCCGAACAATGAGCAGTTCTTC
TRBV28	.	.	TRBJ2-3	CASSFLGDTQYF	TGTGCCAGCAGTTTCTTGGGAGATACGCAGTATTTT
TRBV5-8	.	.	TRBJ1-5	CASSLVSTQPQHF	TGTGCCAGCAGCCTAGTTAGCACCCAGCCCCAGCATTTT
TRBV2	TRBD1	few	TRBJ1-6	CASRPGQVNSPLHF	TGTGCCAGCAGACCGGGACAGGTCAATTCACCCCTCCACTTT
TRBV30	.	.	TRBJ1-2	CAWSGVGGDHGYTF	TGTGCCTGGAGTGGGGTCGGGGGAGATCATGGCTACACCTTC
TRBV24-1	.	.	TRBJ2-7	CATSDSGTFYEQYF	TGTGCCACCAGTGATTCCGGGACCTTCTACGAGCAGTACTTC
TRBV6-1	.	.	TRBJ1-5	CASSEMGRGSGQPQHF	TGTGCCAGCAGTGAAATGGGCAGGGGCAGCGGTCAGCCCCAGCATTTT
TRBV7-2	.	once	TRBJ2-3	CASSPGAHRGTDTQYF	TGTGCCAGCAGCCCGGGGGCCCACCGGGGCACAGATACGCAGTATTTT
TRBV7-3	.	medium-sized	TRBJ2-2	CASSGGTTGELFF	TGTGCCAGCAGCGGAGGTACCACCGGGGAGCTGTTTTTT
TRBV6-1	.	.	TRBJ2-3	CASSEARRTDTQYF	TGTGCCAGCAGTGAAGCGCGGAGGACAGATACGCAGTATTTT